A selection of T cell receptor beta chains follows, all from one sample in a study of cytotoxic CD8 clonotypes in ibrutinib-treated CLL. This table comes from immunoSEQ multiplex PCR, and its TCRdb copy is limited to in-frame clones, with some not included. This table holds 150,000 to 200,000 clones, roughly 84% found once. Sequenced here: PBMCs, sampled at disease progression, from a patient treated with ibrutinib. The receptors shown here come from a human donor with chronic lymphocytic leukemia. Both conserved end residues are part of each CDR3. The order of the fields is CDR3 protein, V gene, clone size, D gene. The D gene is left open where the match is weak. The size entry is marked missing in some rows and otherwise reads once, few, many or a size class.

CDR3aa: CASSLVGTGGMNTEAFF
v_gene: TRBV7-9
abundance: NA
d_gene: TRBD1

CDR3aa: CASSLTEDRWWTEAFF
v_gene: TRBV14
abundance: NA
d_gene: TRBD1

CDR3aa: CASSSTGNYGYTF
v_gene: TRBV5-4
abundance: NA
d_gene: NA

CDR3aa: CASTPDTWSSYNEQFF
v_gene: TRBV9
abundance: NA
d_gene: NA

CDR3aa: CASSYTRQRNEQFF
v_gene: TRBV6-5
abundance: NA
d_gene: NA

CDR3aa: CASSYELDGLVGEQYF
v_gene: TRBV7-6
abundance: NA
d_gene: TRBD2

CDR3aa: CSVTSQGTDTQYF
v_gene: TRBV29-1
abundance: NA
d_gene: NA

CDR3aa: CASSSGPQTEQHF
v_gene: TRBV6-4
abundance: NA
d_gene: NA

CDR3aa: CASSLGGLAGRQGYYEQYF
v_gene: TRBV5-4
abundance: NA
d_gene: TRBD2

CDR3aa: CASRLGTDYGYTF
v_gene: TRBV19
abundance: NA
d_gene: NA

CDR3aa: CASSLTGGGYEQYF
v_gene: TRBV11-2
abundance: NA
d_gene: TRBD2

CDR3aa: CASKGGGPLDEQYF
v_gene: TRBV27
abundance: NA
d_gene: NA

CDR3aa: CASSQDRWGFTNYGYTF
v_gene: TRBV4-3
abundance: once
d_gene: NA

CDR3aa: CASSGTGVDYGYTF
v_gene: TRBV18
abundance: NA
d_gene: TRBD1

CDR3aa: CASTSEAGSLEPQHF
v_gene: TRBV7-9
abundance: NA
d_gene: NA

CDR3aa: CASSTIARDPNEQYF
v_gene: TRBV18
abundance: NA
d_gene: NA

CDR3aa: CASRRGSGNEQFF
v_gene: TRBV6-5
abundance: NA
d_gene: TRBD2

CDR3aa: CASSLDGAQETQYF
v_gene: TRBV11-2
abundance: NA
d_gene: NA

CDR3aa: CASSSSRGVSYEQYF
v_gene: TRBV27
abundance: NA
d_gene: TRBD2

CDR3aa: CASSGTGGFTEAFF
v_gene: TRBV27
abundance: NA
d_gene: TRBD1